Below, 2 T cell receptor beta chains from the same sample are listed, as sequenced in a study of OX40 agonist ivuxolimab in advanced cancers. Assay used: immunoSEQ multiplex PCR; TCRdb lists only in-frame clones, some missing. Found here are about 75,000 clones, approximately 90% of them singletons; the top ten hold approximately 1.3%. Sequences were derived from CD4+ or CD8+ T cells sorted from blood, sampled in a trial of the OX40 agonist ivuxolimab. These receptors all stem from an adult with an advanced solid tumor such as melanoma, head and neck, liver or kidney cancer.

V gene TRBV10-3 combines with J gene TRBJ2-7; tentatively, D is TRBD1 (6 bases). The CDR3 is 14 amino acids. The V gene lost 2 bases and the J gene lost 4 bases, with 12 bases spanning the gap. Per the germline V gene, CDR1 is ENHRY and CDR2 is SYGVKD. Here the CDR3 reads CAISERQGPYEQYF. The CDR3 region has the DNA TGTGCCATCAGTGAGCGGCAGGGGCCTTACGAGCAGTACTTC.

The J gene is TRBJ1-1, the V gene TRBV18; tentatively, D is TRBD1 (6 bases). Between the trimmed V and J ends, which lost 5 bases and 6 bases, there was a span of 16 bases. The V gene's germline CDR1 is KGHSH and CDR2 LQKENI. The CDR3 runs to 14 residues. CDR3 protein: CASSYAGTKAEAFF. CDR3 coding DNA: TGTGCCAGCTCATACGCCGGGACAAAGGCTGAAGCTTTCTTT.